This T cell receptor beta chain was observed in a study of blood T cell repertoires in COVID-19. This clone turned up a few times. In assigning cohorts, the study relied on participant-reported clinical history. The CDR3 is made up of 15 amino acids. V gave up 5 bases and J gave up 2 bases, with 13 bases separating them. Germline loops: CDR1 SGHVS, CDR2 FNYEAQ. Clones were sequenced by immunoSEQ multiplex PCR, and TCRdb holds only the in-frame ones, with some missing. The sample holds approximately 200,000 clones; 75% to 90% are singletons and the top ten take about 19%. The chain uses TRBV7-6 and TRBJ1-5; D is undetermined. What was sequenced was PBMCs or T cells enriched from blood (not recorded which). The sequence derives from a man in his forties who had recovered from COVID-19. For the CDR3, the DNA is TGTGCCAGCAGCACCCGCCCCGGTGGCAATCAGCCCCAGCATTTT. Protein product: CASSTRPGGNQPQHF.